This T cell receptor beta chain stems from a study of Ad26.COV2.S vaccination and SARS-CoV-2 variants. Germline trimming cut 2 bases from V and 7 bases from J; bases unmatched to any gene: 9. The length of the CDR3 is 16 residues. Per the germline V gene, CDR1 is SGHRS and CDR2 is YFSETQ. The table came from immunoSEQ multiplex PCR; TCRdb's copy has only in-frame clones and leaves some out. The data contain 440,000 or so clones, about nine tenths of them singletons. Described treatment: about 20 received Ad26.COV2.S at low or high dose, single or two shots; 5 received placebo; per-sample allocation not given. The investigators took samples on day 63 after the first vaccine or placebo injection.

The sequenced sample was peripheral blood, obtained in a trial of Ad26.COV2.S vaccine versus placebo. J is TRBJ1-6 and V is TRBV5-1; 7 bases are a match to TRBD1. This TCR was sampled from a person aged 18 to 59 who received the Ad26.COV2.S COVID-19 vaccine or a placebo. CDR3 nucleotides: TGCGCCAGCAGCTTCTTGTCAGGGGGGGAAAATTCACCCCTCCACTTT. As protein: CASSFLSGGENSPLHF.